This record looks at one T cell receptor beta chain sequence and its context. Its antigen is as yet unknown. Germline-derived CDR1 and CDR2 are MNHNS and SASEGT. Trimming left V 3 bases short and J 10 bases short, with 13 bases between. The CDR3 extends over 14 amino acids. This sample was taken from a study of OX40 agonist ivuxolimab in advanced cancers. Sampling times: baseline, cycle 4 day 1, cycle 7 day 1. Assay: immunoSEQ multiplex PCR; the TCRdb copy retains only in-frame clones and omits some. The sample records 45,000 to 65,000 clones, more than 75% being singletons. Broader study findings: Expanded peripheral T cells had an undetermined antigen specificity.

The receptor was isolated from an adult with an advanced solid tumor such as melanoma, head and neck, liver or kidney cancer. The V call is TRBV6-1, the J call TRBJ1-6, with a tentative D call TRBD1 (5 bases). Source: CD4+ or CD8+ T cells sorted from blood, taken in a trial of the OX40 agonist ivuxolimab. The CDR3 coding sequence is TGTGCCAGCAGTGAGCAGGGATCGCGATCACCCCTCCACTTT. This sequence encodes CASSEQGSRSPLHF.